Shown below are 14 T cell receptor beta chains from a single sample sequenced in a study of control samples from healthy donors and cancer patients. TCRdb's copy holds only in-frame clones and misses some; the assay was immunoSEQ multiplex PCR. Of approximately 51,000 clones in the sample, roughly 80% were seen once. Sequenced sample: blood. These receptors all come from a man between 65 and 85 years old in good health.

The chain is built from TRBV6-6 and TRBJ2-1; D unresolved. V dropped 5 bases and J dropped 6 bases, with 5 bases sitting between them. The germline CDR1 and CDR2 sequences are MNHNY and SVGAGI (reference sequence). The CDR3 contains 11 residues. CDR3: CASSKGNEQFF. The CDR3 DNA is TGTGCCAGCAGTAAAGGCAATGAGCAGTTCTTC.

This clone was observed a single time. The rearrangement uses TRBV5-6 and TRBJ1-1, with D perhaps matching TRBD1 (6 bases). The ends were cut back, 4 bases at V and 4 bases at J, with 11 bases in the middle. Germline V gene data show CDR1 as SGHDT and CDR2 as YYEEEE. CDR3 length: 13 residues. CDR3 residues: CASSPLRGTEAFF. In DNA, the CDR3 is TGTGCCAGCAGCCCCCTCAGGGGCACTGAAGCTTTCTTT.

The CDR3 region has the DNA TGTGCCAGCAGCTTAGGACAGGGAGACAATGAGCAGTTCTTC. Its protein is CASSLGQGDNEQFF. V usage is TRBV7-2 and J usage is TRBJ2-1; 7 nucleotides agree with TRBD1. J was trimmed by 5 bases and V by 1 base; bases with no gene match: 2. CDR1 and CDR2 from the germline V gene are SGHTA and FQGNSA. The CDR3 consists of 14 residues.

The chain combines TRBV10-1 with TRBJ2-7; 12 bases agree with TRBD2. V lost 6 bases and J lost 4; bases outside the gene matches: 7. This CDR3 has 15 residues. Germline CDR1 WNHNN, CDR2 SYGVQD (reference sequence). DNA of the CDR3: TGCGCCAGCAGCGATGGACTAGCGGGACTATACGAGCAGTACTTC. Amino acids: CASSDGLAGLYEQYF.

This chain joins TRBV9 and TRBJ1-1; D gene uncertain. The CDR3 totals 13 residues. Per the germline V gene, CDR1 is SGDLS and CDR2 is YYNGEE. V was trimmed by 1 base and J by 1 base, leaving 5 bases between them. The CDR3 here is CASSVSANTEAFF. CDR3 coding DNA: TGTGCCAGCAGCGTATCGGCGAACACTGAAGCTTTCTTT. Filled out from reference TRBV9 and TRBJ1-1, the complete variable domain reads DSGVTQTPKHLITATGQRVTLRCSPRSGDLSVYWYQQSLDQGLQFLIQYYNGEERAKGNILERFSAQQFPDLHSELNLSSLELGDSALYFCASSVSANTEAFFGQGTRLTVV.

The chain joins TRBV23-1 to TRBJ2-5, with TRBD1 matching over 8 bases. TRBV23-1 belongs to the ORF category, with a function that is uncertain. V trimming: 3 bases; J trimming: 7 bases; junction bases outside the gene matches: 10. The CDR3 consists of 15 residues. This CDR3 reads CASSHTFRGRGTQYF. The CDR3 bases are TGCGCCAGCAGTCACACATTCAGGGGGCGCGGGACCCAGTACTTC.

The CDR3 bases are TGTGCCATCAGCACTAGCGGGGGGGGTTTAGATACGCAGTATTTT. It encodes CAISTSGGGLDTQYF. This chain uses TRBV10-3 with TRBJ2-3, with TRBD2 identical over 13 bases. The CDR3 covers 15 residues. V was clipped by 6 bases and J by 5 bases; unmatched bases: 5. Germline CDR1 ENHRY, CDR2 SYGVKD.

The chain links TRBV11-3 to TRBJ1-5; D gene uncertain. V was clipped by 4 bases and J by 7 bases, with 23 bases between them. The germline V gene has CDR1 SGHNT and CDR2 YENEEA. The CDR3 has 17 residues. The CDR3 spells CASSSRGFVLEGQPQHF. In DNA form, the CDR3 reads TGTGCCAGCAGCTCTCGGGGTTTCGTGTTAGAGGGCCAGCCCCAGCATTTT.

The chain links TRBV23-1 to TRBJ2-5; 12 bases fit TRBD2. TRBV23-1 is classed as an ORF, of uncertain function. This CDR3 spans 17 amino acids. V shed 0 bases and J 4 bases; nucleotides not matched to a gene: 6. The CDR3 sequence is CASSQSVTSGSLETQYF. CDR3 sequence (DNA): TGCGCCAGCAGTCAATCGGTGACTAGCGGGAGTCTAGAGACCCAGTACTTC.

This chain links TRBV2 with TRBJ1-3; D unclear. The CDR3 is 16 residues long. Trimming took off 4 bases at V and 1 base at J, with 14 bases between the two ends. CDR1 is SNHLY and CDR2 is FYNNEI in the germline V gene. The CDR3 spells CASSVSGQTSGNTIYF. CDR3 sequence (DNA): TGTGCCAGCAGTGTTAGTGGGCAGACATCTGGAAACACCATATATTTT.

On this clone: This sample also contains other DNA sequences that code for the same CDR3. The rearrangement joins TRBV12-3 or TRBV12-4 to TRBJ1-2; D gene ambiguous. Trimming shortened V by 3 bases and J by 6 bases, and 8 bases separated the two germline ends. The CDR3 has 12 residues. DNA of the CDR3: TGTGCCAGCAGTTTCTCTGGCAATGGCTACACCTTC. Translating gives CASSFSGNGYTF.

CDR3 sequence reads: CASKGGSLLNEQFF. In DNA, the CDR3 is TGTGCCAGCAAGGGGGGGTCCCTTTTGAATGAGCAGTTCTTC. The J gene is TRBJ2-1, the V gene TRBV25-1; D possibly corresponds to TRBD2 (7 bases). CDR1 MGHDK and CDR2 SYGVNS come from the germline V gene. V shed 7 bases and J shed 7 bases, with 17 bases lying between them. This CDR3 contains 14 residues.

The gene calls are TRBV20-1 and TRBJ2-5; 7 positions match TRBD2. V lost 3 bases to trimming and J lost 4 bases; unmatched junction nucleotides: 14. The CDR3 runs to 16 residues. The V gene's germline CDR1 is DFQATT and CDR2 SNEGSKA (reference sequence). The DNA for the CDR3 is TGCAGTGCTAGTGGGCGAGGCGGGAGTGTTCTAGAGACCCAGTACTTC. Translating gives CSASGRGGSVLETQYF.

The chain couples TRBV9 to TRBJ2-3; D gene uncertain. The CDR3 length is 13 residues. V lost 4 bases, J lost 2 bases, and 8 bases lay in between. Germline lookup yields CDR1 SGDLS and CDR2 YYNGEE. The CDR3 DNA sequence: TGTGCCAGCAGCAAGCTAACCACAGATACGCAGTATTTT. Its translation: CASSKLTTDTQYF.